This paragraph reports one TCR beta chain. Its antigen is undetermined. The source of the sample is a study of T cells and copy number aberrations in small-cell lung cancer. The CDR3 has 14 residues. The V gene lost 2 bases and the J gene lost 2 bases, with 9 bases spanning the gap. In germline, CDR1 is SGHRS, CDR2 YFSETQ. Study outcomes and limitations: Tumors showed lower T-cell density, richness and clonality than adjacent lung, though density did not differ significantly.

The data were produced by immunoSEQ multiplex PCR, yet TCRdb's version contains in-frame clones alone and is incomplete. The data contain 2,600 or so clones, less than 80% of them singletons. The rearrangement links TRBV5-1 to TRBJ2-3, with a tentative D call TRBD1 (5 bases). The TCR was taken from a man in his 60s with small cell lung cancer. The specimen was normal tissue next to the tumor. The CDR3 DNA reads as TGCGCCAGCAGCTTACAGGAGTTCACAGATACGCAGTATTTT. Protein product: CASSLQEFTDTQYF.